This note documents a single T cell receptor beta chain sequence. It has no known antigen specificity. Base qualities are not recorded, but no much larger clone differs from it by a single base. This sample was taken from a study of blood T cells in healthy people across ages (dated by TCRdb to between 2015 and 2017). About the full investigation: Template switching captured roughly one uniquely barcoded TCR beta cDNA molecule per two T cells in model experiments. The donors were divided into four age groups: young (average roughly 15 years), middle-aged (about 39), aged (around 59) and long-lived (about 84). To avoid experimental bias, donors of different ages were distributed randomly across sequencing lanes. Two additional independent replicas of 1 million unique cDNA reads from the same blood draw were analyzed for two donors (one aged 18 to 29 and one aged 80 or older). To track age-related changes in TCR beta repertoire diversity, the study relied on deep sequencing normalized with unique cDNA molecular identifiers. General conclusions and limits of the study: There was a strong correlation between observed TCR beta diversity and the percentage of naive T cells measured by flow cytometry. As age increased, observed TCR beta diversity per million T cells dropped in a roughly linear way, and a significant reduction was already evident by age around 41. Since profiling was done on bulk unsorted PBMCs, naive and antigen-experienced compartments could not be conclusively compared. Compared with the aged group, the long-lived group had more naive CD4+ T cells, fewer expanded clones and increased TCR diversity, a pattern suggesting age selection. The CMV infection status of donors was not known, potentially confounding age-related changes in expanded clonotypes. Estimates of total diversity based on one million sequenced T cells were regarded as lower bounds and as underestimates.

From the cysteine through the phenylalanine, the CDR3 covers 17 amino acids. The read is trimmed to its CDR3 DNA, 51 bases read in frame from base 1. Via the germline V gene, CDR1 is SGHRS and CDR2 YFSETQ. V has 0 bases trimmed and J has 7 bases trimmed; junction bases matching no gene number 14. Preparation of the library involved 5' RACE. The instrument given in TCRdb is Illumina HiSeq 2500. The second PCR ran for about 7 to 11 cycles and used a J-beta primer mix along with a sample-barcoded 5' primer. A template-switch 5' adaptor carrying 12 random nucleotides introduced a unique molecular identifier onto each TCR beta cDNA molecule. At least 3 million CDR3-containing paired-end reads were obtained from each sample. The Mint cDNA synthesis kit, primed by a TRBC-specific oligonucleotide, was used to synthesize first-strand cDNA from all RNA. Following uracil-DNA glycosylase treatment, a first 18-cycle PCR with universal primers M1SS and BC2_uni_R was performed on all cDNA. The study's own analysis went as follows. Normalization of each sample was performed by random selection of 1 million high-quality reads, each carrying a distinct molecular identifier. Instead of being binned into consensus sequences, reads with shared molecular identifiers were discarded. MiTCR, with a Q25 quality threshold and the strictest error-elimination algorithm, was used for CDR3 identification, clonotype clustering and error correction. Lower-bound total TCR beta diversity was estimated with a nonparametric unseen species model using Euler transformation. TCRdb reprocessing: public reads trimmed at Q25 with fastp, clones called with MiXCR, in-frame beta chains kept. Records with the same CDR3 protein are collapsed into one entry carrying the most frequent genes and DNA. TCRdb's processing, not the authors' own work, is the source of the V and J calls. For this sample there are around 650,000 distinct CDR3 sequences; approximately 29% appear just once. The ten largest clones take up roughly 15% of the sample.

Systemically healthy Caucasian individuals from Russia, 39 in total and aged roughly 6 to 100 years, were included as donors. Each donor gave 8 to 10 milliliters of peripheral blood, drawn into EDTA-treated Vacutainer tubes. PBMCs were isolated by Ficoll-Paque density-gradient centrifugation, with at least 6 million obtained per sample. Total RNA was extracted from PBMCs with Trizol reagent, with at least 6 micrograms obtained per sample. Naive CD45RAhigh/CD27high T cell percentages were measured by flow cytometry on a PBMC aliquot from every donor. This receptor was taken from a woman older than 75 in good health. Donor details come from another sample of the same person, matched by shared clones. This sequence uses TRBV5-1 and TRBJ2-7; 9 nucleotides in the junction match TRBD2. The sequenced sample was blood. The sequenced DNA is TGCGCCAGCAGCTTGGTTGGTAGCGGGGGCCGGTACAATGAGCAGTACTTC. Translated, this is CASSLVGSGGRYNEQYF.